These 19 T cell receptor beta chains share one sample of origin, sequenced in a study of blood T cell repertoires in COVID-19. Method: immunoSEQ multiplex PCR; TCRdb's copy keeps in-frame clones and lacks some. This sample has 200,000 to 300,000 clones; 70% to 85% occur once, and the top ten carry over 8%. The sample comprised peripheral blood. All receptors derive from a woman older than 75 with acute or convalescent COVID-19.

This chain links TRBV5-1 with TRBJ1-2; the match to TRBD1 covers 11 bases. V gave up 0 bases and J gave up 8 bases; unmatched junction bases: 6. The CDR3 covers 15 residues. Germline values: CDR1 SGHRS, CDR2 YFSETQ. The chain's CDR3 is CASSLVGTGGRGYTF. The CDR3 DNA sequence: TGCGCCAGCAGCTTGGTCGGGACAGGGGGTCGCGGCTACACCTTC.

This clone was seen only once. The CDR3 DNA reads as TGTGCCAGCAGTACAAACCGGGGGATAGCTGAAGCTTTCTTT. Translated: CASSTNRGIAEAFF. V is TRBV2 and J is TRBJ1-1, with D maybe TRBD1 (5 bases). CDR3 size: 14 residues. Trimming cost V 5 bases and J 6 bases, with 16 bases left between them. Germline V gene lookup returns CDR1 SNHLY and CDR2 FYNNEI. Complete variable domain (other parts from reference TRBV2 and TRBJ1-1): EPEVTQTPSHQVTQMGQEVILRCVPISNHLYFYWYRQILGQKVEFLVSFYNNEISEKSEIFDDQFSVERPDGSNFTLKIRSTKLEDSAMYFCASSTNRGIAEAFFGQGTRLTVV.

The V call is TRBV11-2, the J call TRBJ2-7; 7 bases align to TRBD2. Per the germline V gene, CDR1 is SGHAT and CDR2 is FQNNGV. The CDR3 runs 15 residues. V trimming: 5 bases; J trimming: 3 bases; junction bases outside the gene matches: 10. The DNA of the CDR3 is TGTGCCAGCAGCCCGCGACTAGCAGCCAACTACGAGCAGTACTTC. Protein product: CASSPRLAANYEQYF.

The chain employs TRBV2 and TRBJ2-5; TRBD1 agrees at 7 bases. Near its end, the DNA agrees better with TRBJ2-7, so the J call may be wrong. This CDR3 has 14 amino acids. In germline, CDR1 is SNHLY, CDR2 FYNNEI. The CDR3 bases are TGTGCCAGCAGGCTAGGGACAGCTGGGGGCGAGCAGTACTTC. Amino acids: CASRLGTAGGEQYF.

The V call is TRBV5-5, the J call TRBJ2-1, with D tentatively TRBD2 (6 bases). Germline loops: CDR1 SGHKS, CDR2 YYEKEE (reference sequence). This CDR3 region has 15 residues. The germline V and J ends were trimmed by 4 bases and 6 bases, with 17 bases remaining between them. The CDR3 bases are TGTGCCAGCAGCCAGGGACTGCCTGCCTCCAATGAGCAGTTCTTC. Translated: CASSQGLPASNEQFF. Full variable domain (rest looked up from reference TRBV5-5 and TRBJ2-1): DAGVTQSPTHLIKTRGQQVTLRCSPISGHKSVSWYQQVLGQGPQFIFQYYEKEERGRGNFPDRFSARQFPNYSSELNVNALLLGDSALYLCASSQGLPASNEQFFGPGTRLTVL.

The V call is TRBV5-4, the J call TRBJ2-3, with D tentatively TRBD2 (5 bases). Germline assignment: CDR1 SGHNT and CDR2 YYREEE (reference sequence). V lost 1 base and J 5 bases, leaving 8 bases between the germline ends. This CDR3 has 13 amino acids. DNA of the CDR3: TGTGCCAGCAGCTTGAACGGGGTAGATACGCAGTATTTT. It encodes CASSLNGVDTQYF.

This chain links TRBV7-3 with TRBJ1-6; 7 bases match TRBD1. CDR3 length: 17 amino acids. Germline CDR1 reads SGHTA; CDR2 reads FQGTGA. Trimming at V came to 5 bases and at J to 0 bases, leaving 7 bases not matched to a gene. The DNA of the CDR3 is TGTGCCAGCAGCCTAAGAGGACAGGACTCCTATAATTCACCCCTCCACTTT. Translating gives CASSLRGQDSYNSPLHF.

Written as DNA, the CDR3 is TGTGCCAGCAGCCTGCGGGATACGAACACCGGGGAGCTGTTTTTT. Translating gives CASSLRDTNTGELFF. The V and J genes are TRBV7-8 and TRBJ2-2; D perhaps matches TRBD2 (6 bases). The germline CDR1 and CDR2 sequences are SGHVS and FQNEAQ. This CDR3 region has 15 residues. V was pared by 5 bases and J by 0 bases, with 10 bases between.

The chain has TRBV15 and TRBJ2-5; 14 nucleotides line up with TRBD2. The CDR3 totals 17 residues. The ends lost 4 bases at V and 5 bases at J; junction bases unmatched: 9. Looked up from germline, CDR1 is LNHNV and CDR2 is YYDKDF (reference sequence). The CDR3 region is CATSTRLAGGRGETQYF. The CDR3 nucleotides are TGTGCCACCAGCACCAGACTAGCGGGGGGGCGGGGGGAGACCCAGTACTTC. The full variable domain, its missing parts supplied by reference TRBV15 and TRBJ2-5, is DAMVIQNPRYQVTQFGKPVTLSCSQTLNHNVMYWYQQKSSQAPKLLFHYYDKDFNNEADTPDNFQSRRPNTSFCFLDIRSPGLGDTAMYLCATSTRLAGGRGETQYFGPGTRLLVL.

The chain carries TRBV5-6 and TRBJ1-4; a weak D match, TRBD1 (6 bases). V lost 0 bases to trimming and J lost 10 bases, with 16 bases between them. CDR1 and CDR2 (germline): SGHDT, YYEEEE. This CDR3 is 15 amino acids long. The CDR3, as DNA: TGTGCCAGCAGCTTGGCGGGGATCTTAGGGGGAAAACTGTTTTTT. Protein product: CASSLAGILGGKLFF.

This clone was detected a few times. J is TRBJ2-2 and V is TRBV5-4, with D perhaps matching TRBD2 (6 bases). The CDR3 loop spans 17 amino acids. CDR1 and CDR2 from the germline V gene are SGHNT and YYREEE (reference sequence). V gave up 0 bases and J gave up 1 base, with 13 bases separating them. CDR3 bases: TGTGCCAGCAGCTTGGGGGCGAGGAGGGGGAACACCGGGGAGCTGTTTTTT. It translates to CASSLGARRGNTGELFF.

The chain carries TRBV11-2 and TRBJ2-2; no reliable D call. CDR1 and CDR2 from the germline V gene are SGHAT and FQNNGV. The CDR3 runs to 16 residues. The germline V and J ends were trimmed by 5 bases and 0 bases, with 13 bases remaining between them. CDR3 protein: CASSPIRGANTGELFF. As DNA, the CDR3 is TGTGCCAGCAGCCCCATAAGAGGCGCGAACACCGGGGAGCTGTTTTTT.

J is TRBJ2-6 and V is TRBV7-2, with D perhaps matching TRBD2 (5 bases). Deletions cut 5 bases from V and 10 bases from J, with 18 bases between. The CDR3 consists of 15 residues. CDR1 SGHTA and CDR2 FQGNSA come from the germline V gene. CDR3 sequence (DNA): TGTGCCAGCAGCGTAAACGGCGGGCCGGGAAACGTCCTGACTTTC. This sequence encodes CASSVNGGPGNVLTF.

The CDR3 reads CASSFTGRQETQYF. CDR3 bases: TGTGCCAGCAGCTTTACAGGTCGCCAGGAGACCCAGTACTTC. The chain couples TRBV5-4 to TRBJ2-5, with a possible D match to TRBD1 (5 bases). This CDR3 region has 14 residues. Germline CDR1 reads SGHNT; CDR2 reads YYREEE (reference sequence). V shed 2 bases and J shed 5 bases, with 13 bases lying between them.

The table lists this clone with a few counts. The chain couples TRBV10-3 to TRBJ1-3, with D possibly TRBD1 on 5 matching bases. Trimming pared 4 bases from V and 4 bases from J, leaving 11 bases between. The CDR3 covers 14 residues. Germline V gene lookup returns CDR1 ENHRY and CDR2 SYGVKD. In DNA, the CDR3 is TGTGCCATCAGTGCTGGGGCAGGGGGAAACACCATATATTTT. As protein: CAISAGAGGNTIYF.

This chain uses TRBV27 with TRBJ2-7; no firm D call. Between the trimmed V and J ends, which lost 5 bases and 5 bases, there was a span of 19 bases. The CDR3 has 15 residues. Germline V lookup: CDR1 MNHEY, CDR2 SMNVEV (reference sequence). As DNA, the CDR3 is TGTGCCAGCAGTCCCCGGGTTCTAGAGAGGCACGAGCAGTACTTC. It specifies CASSPRVLERHEQYF.

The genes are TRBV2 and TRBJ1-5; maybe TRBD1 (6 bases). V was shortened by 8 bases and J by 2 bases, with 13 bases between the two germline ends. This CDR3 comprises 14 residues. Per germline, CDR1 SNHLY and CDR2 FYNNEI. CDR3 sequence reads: CASGTGNRNQPQHF. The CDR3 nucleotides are TGTGCCAGCGGTACAGGGAATCGCAATCAGCCCCAGCATTTT.

The CDR3 DNA is TGTGCCAGCAGCCAAGCAGGAAACACCATATATTTT. Amino acid sequence: CASSQAGNTIYF. The rearrangement links TRBV3-1 (or the pseudogene TRBV3-2) to TRBJ1-3; D is unresolved. Germline CDR1 reads LGHDT; CDR2 reads YNNKEL (reference sequence). V lost 1 base and J 4 bases, leaving 2 bases between the germline ends. The CDR3 length is 12 residues.

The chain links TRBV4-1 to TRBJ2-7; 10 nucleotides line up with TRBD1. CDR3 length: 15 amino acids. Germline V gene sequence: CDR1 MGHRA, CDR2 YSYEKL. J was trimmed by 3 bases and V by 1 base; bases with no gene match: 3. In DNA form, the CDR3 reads TGCGCCAGCAGCCAAGGGACAGGGGGAGTCTACGAGCAGTACTTC. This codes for CASSQGTGGVYEQYF.